This TCR beta chain came from a study of long-term antiretroviral therapy in people with HIV (dated by TCRdb to the early 2020s). As for the study more broadly: Collection of the earliest samples took place about a decade ahead of the 2015 WHO recommendation for immediate ART, at a time when ART was typically delayed until CD4 counts fell. No cross-contamination during QIAcube processing turned up in test extractions that ran a monoclonal T-cell line alongside about 30 polyclonal samples. From 25 to 30 adults with confirmed HIV infection, the cohort provided over 150 cryopreserved PBMC samples, gathered serially across a mean of approximately six years (range 1-12). Whether ART initiation and durable HIV suppression were associated with changes in peripheral blood TRB repertoire composition and diversity was tested in a retrospective serial study. Of the roughly 30 participants with HIV, 10 to 11 were female.

General conclusions and limits of the study: No data were available on ART adherence, viral resistance or therapy changes, limiting inferences about post-ART repertoire changes. Starting ART was linked to a significant rise in TRB diversity, yet even with long-term ART the diversity remained significantly lower than in transplant donor controls. The repertoire was dominated across all time points by expanded TRB clones identified before ART initiation, although this dominance was seen to fluctuate and to decrease in many PLHIV after ART. Because cell numbers in pre-ART samples were limited, unsorted PBMC were profiled instead of sorted CD4+ and CD8+ T cells. Because PBMC availability was limited, only the TCR beta chain was sequenced, with no alpha chain pairing. The samples were dated from the mid-2000s to the late 2010s, and the ART regimens that were used may be less effective than current ART regimens. Narrower CDR3 length ranges were observed in HIV repertoires than in controls, and an antigen-experienced repertoire with only a slight naive shift after ART was suggested by the network structure.

Participants were included only if at least one PBMC sample before ART initiation and at least two post-ART samples were available. Every participant with HIV received treatment in the United States of America. Before DNA extraction, cryopreserved samples of roughly 0.9-11 million PBMC were thawed and washed. At the time of the earliest PBMC sample, participants with HIV were aged between about 20 and 55 years. Per participant, PBMC samples came from 1-4 timepoints prior to ART initiation and 2-8 timepoints following ART initiation, for a median of 7 samples. For every participant, serial HIV viral load, CD4+ T-cell count, ART history and demographic data were obtained. Genomic DNA was extracted from unsorted PBMC with a Qiagen kit on a QIAcube, with processing performed in batches of 12 samples. Notes on this clone: Its specific antigen is unknown. Nothing much larger sits one base from this clone, and base qualities are not available.

The immunoSEQ hsTCRB v3.0 assay was used at survey level resolution to sequence the TRB variable region. A depth of roughly 35,000-55,000 T-cell genomes per sample was targeted for TRB sequencing. TRB libraries were pooled and sequenced on an Illumina MiSeq using a v3 150-cycle kit. The study's processing was this. Repertoire analysis was performed in R inside a reproducible Nextflow workflow that covered QC, data transformation and analysis. LymphoSeq2, an R package for exploring AIRR-Seq data, was used to implement the custom analyses. A few samples yielding fewer than 5000 total TRB sequences were excluded, leaving 188 analyzed HIV repertoires. Among the 170 to 200 HIV repertoires that were kept, 59 were collected before ART initiation and roughly 130 were collected after ART initiation. Repertoires were downsampled to 5000 TRB nucleotide sequences, and summary statistics were averaged over 100 downsampling iterations. Only TRB sequences with CDR3 regions of at least seven amino acids were retained for analysis. Diversity was assessed using a clonality score derived from Shannon entropy and using the Gini coefficient. In the repertoire networks, any two of the top 5000 CDR3 amino acid sequences were connected whenever the two sequences differed by an edit distance of one. Antigen specificity groups and MHC restriction were predicted for TRB CDR3 amino acid sequences with GLIPH2. To flag known CMV, EBV, HIV or tissue antigen associations, CDR3 amino acid sequences were matched against VDJdb and McPAS-TCR. Pre-ART, post-ART and control groups were compared with Wilcoxon signed-rank tests and Holm-Bonferroni correction. The table was pulled from immuneACCESS by TCRdb, which kept in-frame rearrangements only. Such tables lose some clones; where checked, under half of the loss comes from unresolved V genes, and the rest has no known cause. For V, J and clone size, that table is used; D and trimming come from the DNA. A total of roughly 21,000 clones appear in this sample, more than 75% of them only once. The top ten clones comprise about 8.1% of the sample.

This receptor was identified in a man aged 18 to 29 with HIV. Sequenced here: unsorted PBMCs, sampled 0.2 years before starting antiretroviral therapy.

CDR3 loop: CASSLEPSSLPGSYNEQFF. The sequence in DNA is TGTGCCAGCAGCTTAGAACCAAGTTCCCTTCCGGGCTCCTACAATGAGCAGTTCTTC. The chain joins TRBV7-9 to TRBJ2-1; the D gene cannot be named for sure. V is reduced by 1 base and J by 0 bases, leaving a spacing of 19 bases between them. According to the germline V gene (reference sequence), CDR1 reads SEHNR and CDR2 reads FQNEAQ. From the cysteine up to the phenylalanine, the CDR3 has a length of 19 residues. The DNA shown is the 57-base CDR3, in frame from base 1.